This is a list of T cell receptor beta chains from one sample in a study of T-cell memory formation after mild COVID-19. MiXCR, run by TCRdb on the 5' RACE reads, gives a single entry per CDR3 protein. The sample yields some 310,000 distinct CDR3 sequences, about 20% seen once. Sequencing input: PBMCs or a T cell subset sorted from them (not recorded which). The origin of the receptors is a man aged 18-30 years who had mild COVID-19 (a few samples of this study predate the infection). Cell type and time point are not known. Both conserved end residues are trimmed from each CDR3. The D gene is left open where the match is weak.

V gene	J gene	D gene	CDR3 protein
TRBV7-9	TRBJ2-2	-	ASSRSGAANTGELF
TRBV7-9	TRBJ2-4	-	ASSLTVGVRY
TRBV3-1	TRBJ2-2	-	ASSHQGPGELF
TRBV2	TRBJ2-7	-	ASTGEPLMEQY
TRBV12-5	TRBJ2-3	-	ASGLQFTDTQY
TRBV29-1	TRBJ1-3	-	SVVVGDSGNTIY
TRBV5-1	TRBJ2-5	-	ASSLSGREDETQY
TRBV5-1	TRBJ1-6	TRBD1	ASSLVFGTVHSPLH
TRBV15	TRBJ2-5	TRBD2	ATSSSAAGQETQY
TRBV7-2	TRBJ2-4	-	ASSTHPIRRWDKNIQY
TRBV12-3/TRBV12-4	TRBJ2-1	-	ASSLSVLGNEQF
TRBV5-1	TRBJ2-5	-	ASSLIGETQY
TRBV12-3/TRBV12-4	TRBJ2-2	TRBD2	ASSLETSGRTGELF
TRBV29-1	TRBJ1-1	TRBD1	SVSGQGGGEAF
TRBV6-5	TRBJ2-5	-	ASSYDGLRGGLETQY
TRBV6-2/TRBV6-3	TRBJ2-5	-	ASSYGLATYQETQY
TRBV7-8	TRBJ2-1	-	ASSSRVASYNEQF
TRBV19	TRBJ2-3	-	ASSIVPDDTQY
TRBV24-1	TRBJ2-3	-	ATSTTPPDTQY
TRBV20-1	TRBJ2-3	TRBD1	SARGDRADTQY
TRBV9	TRBJ2-5	TRBD2	ASSSTLRTSRGGETQY
TRBV5-1	TRBJ2-5	TRBD1	ASSLTGTVQETQY
TRBV6-5	TRBJ2-1	-	ASTTRSYNEQF
TRBV28	TRBJ1-2	-	ASRTQGPYGYT
TRBV5-1	TRBJ1-2	TRBD1	ASSPGTADYGYT
TRBV5-1	TRBJ2-5	-	ASSLGQNQETQY
TRBV6-5	TRBJ2-6	-	ASTRVSGANVLT
TRBV10-3	TRBJ2-3	-	AARSSGDTQY
TRBV5-6	TRBJ2-7	-	ASSRQVSEQY
TRBV7-2	TRBJ2-3	TRBD1	ASSFAGQGVTDTQY
TRBV21-1	TRBJ2-7	-	ASSKGGASHSYEQY
TRBV7-2	TRBJ1-1	-	ASSLESGGAF
TRBV21-1	TRBJ2-1	-	ASSKGQGETCNEQF
TRBV7-3	TRBJ2-3	-	ASSKGTRNAQY
TRBV9	TRBJ1-1	-	ASSPSGAGTEAF
TRBV18	TRBJ2-7	-	ASSPDVGPYEQY
TRBV5-1	TRBJ2-7	-	ASSLNGEEQY
TRBV6-5	TRBJ2-3	-	ASKKETDTQY
TRBV7-9	TRBJ2-7	TRBD1	ASSLPQGTSYEQY
TRBV12-5	TRBJ2-5	-	ASAPMGETQY
TRBV6-5	TRBJ2-2	-	ASTRGSATGELF
TRBV9	TRBJ1-3	-	ASSPFEGSSGNTIY
TRBV29-1	TRBJ1-1	-	SAEGENTEAF
TRBV18	TRBJ1-1	-	ASSPDRMNTEAF
TRBV6-6	TRBJ1-3	TRBD1	ASSQGAEGNTIY
TRBV7-2	TRBJ2-5	TRBD2	ASSLRGGHLSQETQY
TRBV5-5	TRBJ2-7	-	ASSLEQPYEQY
TRBV5-1	TRBJ2-3	-	ASSLTITSTDTQY
TRBV29-1	TRBJ1-2	-	SVEGWANYGYT
TRBV7-8	TRBJ1-1	-	ASSLEKSTEAF
TRBV7-2	TRBJ2-5	-	ASSFPGFRETQY
TRBV5-1	TRBJ1-2	-	ASSPQLVPNYGYT
TRBV7-9	TRBJ1-6	TRBD1	ASSPAGTGGEPLH
TRBV7-9	TRBJ1-1	-	ASINVLGNTEAF